This TCR beta chain was recovered during a study of molecular identifiers for immune sequencing clone quantification. One entry per CDR3 protein, called by TCRdb with MiXCR from the PCR reads. The sample comprises about 630,000 distinct CDR3 sequences, approximately 24% of which are singletons, and around 0.78% rests with the top ten. On this clonotype: Its antigen is unidentified. This may be a read error: a much more frequent sequence differs by one nucleotide.

The CDR3 is 11 amino acids. Study findings and constraints: One cell's worth of spiked Jurkat TCR RNA was reportedly detectable among 900,000 to 1,000,000 naive cells.

Sequencing used naive CD8+ T cells from blood, with Jurkat cell RNA spiked in. Subset meaning: FACS-sorted CD8+CD4-CCR7+CD45RA+ naive T cells. The receptor was isolated from a human donor in good health. Some libraries in this study had Jurkat cell RNA spiked in. The chain combines TRBV12-3 or TRBV12-4 with TRBJ1-2, with 7 bases lining up with TRBD1. This CDR3 is CARSFGTEETF. Here the CDR3 DNA reads TGTGCCCGCAGTTTTGGGACAGAAGAAACCTTC.